This record looks at one TCR beta chain sequence and its context. This clonotype was seen ten or more times. The antigen it binds to is not known. No quality values exist for individual bases; no much larger clone is one base distant. Ficoll-Paque density gradient centrifugation was used to isolate PBMCs. This record belongs to a study of T-cell memory formation after mild COVID-19 (dated by TCRdb to about 2021). Context from the whole study: TCR sequence clusters from the two donors were largely donor specific. Longitudinal TCRalpha and TCRbeta repertoire sequencing tracked T-cell clones expanding and contracting after mild COVID-19 in two donors. Two young, previously healthy adult volunteers, one female and one male, were included in the cohort.

Sequences DFQATT (CDR1) and SNEGSKA (CDR2) are obtained from the germline V gene (reference sequence). The CDR3 contains 13 residues, cysteine and phenylalanine counted. The entry retains the CDR3 DNA only, 39 bases that are in frame from base 1. Trimming takes 2 bases from V and 4 bases from J, and the germline ends sit 11 bases apart. Points the paper makes about the study in general: The study included only two mild cases, and larger cohorts that include severe cases with pre-infection samples were judged to be necessary. Contracting CD4+ clones were located mainly in the CM and EM memory subsets, whereas CD8+ clones were found to be enriched in EMRA. Some responding clones were detected in pre-infection memory, suggesting pre-existing cross-reactive memory T cells joined the SARS-CoV-2 response. SARS-CoV-2 specificity was not confirmed for the second-wave clones peaking on day 37. From day 15 to 85, contracting clones showed balanced CD4/CD8 phenotypes, whereas a second wave of clones that expanded from day 15 to 37 leaned towards CD4+.

The sequencer listed for this sample is Illumina NovaSeq 6000. TCRalpha and TCRbeta cDNA libraries were constructed by 5'RACE with constant-segment primers, with sample barcodes and unique molecular identifiers being introduced. Trizol reagent was used to extract RNA from every sample. Amplification of the libraries took two PCR steps, and the second step added a second sample barcode plus Illumina TruSeq adapters. Sequencing of libraries was performed on an Illumina NovaSeq with 2 x 150 bp paired-end reads. Concerning the study's data processing: Reads were demultiplexed and collapsed into UMI-guided consensus sequences with migec v1.2.7. Using mixcr v2.1.11, UMI consensuses were aligned to TRA and TRB V and J templates and then assembled into clonotypes. A clonotype was counted as expanded or contracted only when both edgeR and NoisET called the clonotype significant, with the noise models trained on biological replicates. For edgeR calls, the cutoffs were a false discovery rate-adjusted p below 0.01 and a log2 fold-change threshold of 1. PCA with hierarchical clustering of max-normalized trajectories of the 1000 most abundant clonotypes was used as exploratory dynamics analysis. Separately sequenced CD4+ and CD8+ repertoires were used to assign a CD4 or CD8 phenotype to each responding clone. Starting from the raw public reads, TCRdb applied fastp trimming at Q25, assembled clones with MiXCR and retained in-frame beta chains. CDR3 protein duplicates are merged, each entry listing the most common genes and DNA. What appears here as the V and J calls and clone size reflects TCRdb's work, not the paper's. This sample comprises hundreds of thousands of distinct CDR3 sequences, under 15% of them detected only once. In total, the top ten clones hold 20% to 25% of the sample.

The V and J segments used are TRBV20-1 and TRBJ1-2; D gene: possibly TRBD1, on 6 matching bases. The sequence was obtained from a man in his late teens or twenties who had mild COVID-19 (a few samples of this study predate the infection). The sample titles of this study are shuffled in the database, so cell type and time point are left out; the donor was told from shared clones. The sequenced material came from PBMCs or a T cell subset sorted from them (not recorded which). The CDR3 has the sequence CSARNRVVYGYTF. The nucleotide sequence is TGCAGTGCTAGAAACAGGGTTGTCTATGGCTACACCTTC.